One sample yielded the 5 T cell receptor beta chains listed below, sequenced in a study of vaccination and CD4 T cells after COVID-19. Time point noted: late sampling 161 to 241 days after vaccination in three convalescent patients. The treatment was: approximately nine-day PBMC culture with coronavirus spike peptide pools or control peptides (ViraFEST assay). The antigens these receptors bind are not known. Sequencing of cultured CD4+ T cell DNA used the Oncomine TCR Beta short-read assay. TCRdb reprocessed the PCR reads via MiXCR and lists one record per CDR3 protein. The sample contains tens of thousands of distinct CDR3 sequences, 28% of which appear only once. Sequenced here: CD4+ T cells from blood, cultured in vitro, sampled about 7 months after SARS-CoV-2 vaccination. These receptors were taken from a human donor who had recovered from COVID-19.

This clonotype was recorded once. The rearrangement uses TRBV5-5 and TRBJ2-7, with 9 bases matching TRBD2. The J call is doubtful: the DNA matches TRBJ2-5 better. The CDR3 runs 14 residues. Germline V gene sequence: CDR1 SGHKS, CDR2 YYEKEE (reference sequence). This CDR3 reads CASSSTSGQETQYF. The DNA of the CDR3 is TGTGCCAGCAGCTCGACTAGCGGCCAAGAGACCCAGTACTTC.

V is TRBV4-1 and J is TRBJ2-3; D remains unclear. Trimming took off 2 bases at V and 4 bases at J, with 16 bases between the two ends. From germline, CDR1 is MGHRA and CDR2 YSYEKL. The CDR3 is made up of 16 amino acids. As DNA, the CDR3 is TGCGCCAGCAGCCAATCGAGGTCTTCAGCATCAGATACGCAGTATTTT. Translated: CASSQSRSSASDTQYF.

This clonotype ranks as medium-sized. This chain joins TRBV7-9 and TRBJ2-1; possible D gene TRBD1, 7 bases. The germline CDR1 and CDR2 sequences are SEHNR and FQNEAQ (reference sequence). The CDR3 length is 12 residues. Between the trimmed V and J ends, which lost 8 bases and 15 bases, there was a span of 20 bases. CDR3: CASGGGGRAPFF. For the CDR3, the DNA is TGTGCCAGCGGAGGGGGCGGGCGGGCCCCGTTCTTC.

About this clonotype itself: At one end, the junction sequence differs from germline, possibly due to a read error. The chain is built from TRBV4-1 and TRBJ2-5; perhaps TRBD1 as D (5 bases). The V gene's germline CDR1 is MGHRA and CDR2 YSYEKL. The CDR3 covers 14 residues. The CDR3 coding sequence is TGCGCCAGTAGCCAAGGACAATCCCAAGAGACCCAGTACTTC. It is translated as CASSQGQSQETQYF.

This chain uses TRBV20-1 with TRBJ2-7, with D possibly TRBD2 on 6 matching bases. The ends were cut back, 6 bases at V and 0 bases at J, with 18 bases in the middle. Germline V gene data show CDR1 as DFQATT and CDR2 as SNEGSKA (reference sequence). This CDR3 spans 15 amino acids. DNA of the CDR3: TGCAGTGCGCAGGTTTTTAGCGGTAACTCCTACGAGCAGTACTTC. Encoded protein: CSAQVFSGNSYEQYF.